A selection of T cell receptor beta chains follows, all from one sample in a study of blood T cell repertoires in COVID-19. Using immunoSEQ multiplex PCR, the repertoire was profiled, and TCRdb retains in-frame clones only, with some absent. The sample lists roughly 30,000 clones; 75% to 90% were seen once. The source material was peripheral blood. Source of these receptors: a man at least 80 years old with acute or convalescent COVID-19. CDR3s include the opening cysteine and the closing phenylalanine or tryptophan. Fields, in order: V gene, J gene, D gene, CDR3 protein, CDR3 DNA. D genes are given only for firm matches.

TRBV28	TRBJ2-7	TRBD1	CASRRSGTGPWAYF	TGTGCCAGCAGGCGTTCCGGGACAGGGCCGTGGGCGTACTTC
TRBV7-2	TRBJ1-1	TRBD1	CASSPRYRGAEAFF	TGTGCCAGCAGCCCCCGCTACAGGGGAGCTGAAGCTTTCTTT
TRBV6-5	TRBJ1-4	NA	CASSSGGSNEKLFF	TGTGCCAGCAGCTCGGGGGGATCTAATGAAAAACTGTTTTTT
TRBV6-2/TRBV6-3	TRBJ2-7	TRBD2	CASSYWGRGSYEQYF	TGTGCCAGCAGTTACTGGGGGAGGGGCTCCTACGAGCAGTACTTC
TRBV10-3	TRBJ2-3	NA	CAISELGSSKTDTQYF	TGTGCCATCAGTGAGTTGGGCTCAAGCAAGACAGATACGCAGTATTTT
TRBV5-1	TRBJ1-6	NA	CASSLAFGESPLHF	TGCGCCAGCAGCTTGGCTTTCGGGGAATCACCCCTCCACTTT
TRBV6-5	TRBJ2-2	NA	CASSPTENTGELFF	TGTGCCAGCAGCCCCACAGAGAACACCGGGGAGCTGTTTTTT
TRBV6-1	TRBJ1-1	TRBD1	CASSERQGAVLNTEAFF	TGTGCCAGCAGTGAACGACAGGGGGCGGTTTTGAACACTGAAGCTTTCTTT
TRBV5-4	TRBJ2-3	NA	CASRQDSITDTQYF	TGTGCCAGCAGACAGGACAGTATCACAGATACGCAGTATTTT
TRBV10-3	TRBJ1-3	NA	CAISSKGSAGNTIYF	TGTGCCATCAGCTCAAAGGGGTCCGCTGGAAACACCATATATTTT
TRBV19	TRBJ1-1	TRBD1	CASRGQGVAEAFF	TGTGCCAGTAGGGGACAGGGTGTCGCTGAAGCTTTCTTT
TRBV6-1	TRBJ2-1	TRBD2	CASSVNSGSSYNEQFF	TGTGCCAGCAGTGTAAATAGCGGGAGTTCCTACAATGAGCAGTTCTTC
TRBV6-1	TRBJ1-4	TRBD1	CASSAPLWTGVATNEKLFF	TGTGCCAGCAGTGCCCCCCTTTGGACAGGTGTTGCAACTAATGAAAAACTGTTTTTT
TRBV6-5	TRBJ2-5	TRBD2	CASSYGTSGSGETQYF	TGTGCCAGCAGTTACGGGACTAGCGGGAGCGGGGAGACCCAGTACTTC
TRBV5-5	TRBJ2-5	NA	CASSLFPYSQETQYF	TGTGCCAGCAGCTTGTTCCCTTACTCCCAAGAGACCCAGTACTTC
TRBV5-4	TRBJ1-4	NA	CASSSGRGAPNEKLFF	TGTGCCAGCAGCTCCGGGAGGGGAGCACCTAATGAAAAACTGTTTTTT
TRBV19	TRBJ1-4	TRBD1	CASSIQVGDLGDRGKEKLFF	TGTGCCAGTAGTATTCAGGTGGGTGATCTTGGGGACAGGGGGAAGGAAAAACTGTTTTTT
TRBV7-2	TRBJ2-2	NA	CASSTEVGTGELFF	TGTGCCAGCAGCACCGAGGTCGGGACCGGGGAGCTGTTTTTT
TRBV7-8	TRBJ1-4	TRBD1	CASSPASIPVPGQREKLFF	TGTGCCAGCAGCCCAGCGAGTATACCCGTCCCGGGACAGCGTGAAAAACTGTTTTTT
TRBV11-3	TRBJ1-1	TRBD1	CASSSRRLQGGMNTEAFF	TGTGCCAGCAGCTCGCGGCGGTTGCAGGGGGGTATGAACACTGAAGCTTTCTTT
TRBV5-4	TRBJ2-5	NA	CASSLAEGSGTQYF	TGTGCCAGCAGCTTGGCGGAGGGGTCTGGGACCCAGTACTTC
TRBV29-1	TRBJ2-3	NA	CSVEALGGDTQYF	TGCAGCGTTGAAGCTTTGGGGGGAGATACGCAGTATTTT
TRBV12-5	TRBJ2-3	NA	CASGEDSSTDTQYF	TGTGCTAGTGGGGAGGACAGTAGCACAGATACGCAGTATTTT
TRBV3-1/TRBV3-2	TRBJ2-3	NA	CASSQRYAVPNTDTQYF	TGTGCCAGCAGCCAACGTTATGCGGTCCCGAACACAGATACGCAGTATTTT
TRBV6-6	TRBJ1-1	TRBD1	CASSYSGGGRTEAFF	TGTGCCAGCAGTTACTCAGGGGGCGGGAGGACTGAAGCTTTCTTT
TRBV19	TRBJ2-7	TRBD2	CASSPLGGGEQYF	TGTGCCAGTAGTCCTCTTGGCGGGGGGGAGCAGTACTTC
TRBV30	TRBJ1-6	TRBD1	CAWSGTGNSPLHF	TGTGCCTGGAGTGGGACAGGCAATTCACCCCTCCACTTT
TRBV7-2	TRBJ1-3	NA	CASSPYRESGNTIYF	TGTGCCAGCAGCCCATACAGGGAATCAGGAAACACCATATATTTT
TRBV5-4	TRBJ2-1	NA	CASSSALTGASYNEQFF	TGTGCCAGCAGCTCCGCCCTAACGGGAGCGTCCTACAATGAGCAGTTCTTC
TRBV5-1	TRBJ2-1	TRBD2	CASSPEPGLNYYNEQFF	TGCGCCAGCAGCCCAGAACCGGGACTAAACTACTACAATGAGCAGTTCTTC
TRBV2	TRBJ2-4	TRBD1	CARRGQGDIQYF	TGTGCCAGAAGGGGGCAAGGGGACATTCAGTACTTC
TRBV19	TRBJ1-3	NA	CASSPAASFSGNTIYF	TGTGCCAGTAGCCCGGCGGCTTCGTTCTCTGGAAACACCATATATTTT